The present T cell receptor (beta chain) was sequenced within a study of breast tumors, draining lymph nodes, adjacent tissues (TCRdb year 2016). With respect to the entire study: TCR beta repertoires were compared across tumor, adjacent nontumor tissue and axillary lymph nodes obtained from breast cancer patients. The study was designed to assess the relationships and possible T-cell exchange between tumor, surrounding tissue and draining lymph node repertoires in human breast cancer.

Including cysteine and phenylalanine, the CDR3 has 15 amino acids. The DNA shown is the 45-base CDR3, in frame from base 1. For this chain, trimming is 3 bases at the V end and 4 bases at the J end, and the number of junction bases without a gene match is 3. CDR1 and CDR2 (SGHRS, YFSETQ) derive from the germline V gene. The investigation overall reported the following: The study presented the conclusion that tumor T cells originate in lymph nodes as consistent with a hypothesis, not as something directly demonstrated. T-cell repertoire diversity in tumors was found to be lower than in lymph nodes but higher than in nontumor tissue, and preferential V and J gene usage was observed. A scenario in which most tumor T cells derive from the lymph node and then expand within tumor tissue was judged to be consistent with the data. Tumor and nontumor tissue repertoires were significantly more similar in luminal-like than in basal-like breast cancer.

Sequencing instrument: Illumina HiSeq 2000. TCR beta chain libraries were generated by multiplex PCR amplification. The amplified TCR beta chain products were analyzed by high-throughput sequencing. In-frame beta chains were kept once TCRdb had trimmed the public reads at Q25 with fastp and called clones with MiXCR. Every CDR3 protein is listed once, alongside the most common genes and DNA of its rows. The sample table lists about 35,000 distinct CDR3 sequences, roughly 36% of them with a count of one. The top ten clonotypes cover roughly 11% of the sample. As concerns this clonotype: Its antigen target is currently unknown. No quality values exist for individual bases; no much larger clone is one base distant.

This clonotype was sampled from a female donor with breast cancer. Some clones in this sample may be carry-over from other donors' samples. Sequenced sample: breast tumor tissue. The chain couples TRBV5-1 to TRBJ2-3; 12 bases in the middle match TRBD2. At the DNA level, the sequence is TGCGCCAGCAGCTCCCTAGCGGGAGGGCCAGATACGCAGTATTTT. Translated, this is CASSSLAGGPDTQYF.